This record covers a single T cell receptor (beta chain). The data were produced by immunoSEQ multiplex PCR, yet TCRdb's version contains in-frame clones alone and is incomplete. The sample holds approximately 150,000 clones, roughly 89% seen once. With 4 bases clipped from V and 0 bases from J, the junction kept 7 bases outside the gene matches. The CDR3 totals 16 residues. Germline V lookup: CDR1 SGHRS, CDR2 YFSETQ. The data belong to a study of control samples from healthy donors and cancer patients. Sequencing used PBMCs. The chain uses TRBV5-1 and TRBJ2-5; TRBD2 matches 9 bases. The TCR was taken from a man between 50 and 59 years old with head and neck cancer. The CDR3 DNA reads TGCGCCAGCAGCCCCCGGAGCGGGAGGTACCAAGAGACCCAGTACTTC. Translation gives CASSPRSGRYQETQYF.